The 25 T cell receptor beta chains given below trace back to one sample, sequenced in a study of regulatory T cells. Whole-study findings and limits: In CD3G-deficient patients, conventional CD4+ T cells were enriched for hydrophobic CDR3 residues at positions 6 and 7.

The antigens of these receptors remain unknown. Amplification used 52 TRBV primers and 13 TRBJ primers. Only in-frame clones appear in the TCRdb table, and some are missing; sequencing was by immunoSEQ multiplex PCR. The sample gives about 29,000 clones, 80% to 95% of which show up once; roughly 1.4% is in the top ten. Sequences were obtained from conventional CD4+ T cells sorted from blood. These receptors were collected from a person under 35 with CD3G deficiency.

V and J are TRBV5-4 and TRBJ2-5; the match to TRBD2 covers 14 bases. The CDR3 contains 20 residues. Germline V CDR1 and CDR2: SGHNT, YYREEE (reference sequence). Germline trimming cut 4 bases from V and 1 base from J; bases unmatched to any gene: 15. The CDR3 DNA follows: TGTGCCAGCAGCCGTATCGCCAAGACTAGCGGGGGGGCCCCCCAAGAGACCCAGTACTTC. Protein sequence: CASSRIAKTSGGAPQETQYF. Full variable domain (remainder filled in from reference TRBV5-4 and TRBJ2-5): ETGVTQSPTHLIKTRGQQVTLRCSSQSGHNTVSWYQQALGQGPQFIFQYYREEENGRGNFPPRFSGLQFPNYSSELNVNALELDDSALYLCASSRIAKTSGGAPQETQYFGPGTRLLVL.

V gene TRBV5-1 combines with J gene TRBJ2-1; 9 bases fit TRBD2. This CDR3 region has 15 residues. The junction had 5 bases not matched to a gene; V was cut back by 4 bases and J by 3 bases. Germline values: CDR1 SGHRS, CDR2 YFSETQ. The CDR3 DNA sequence: TGCGCCAGCAGCGGGGGACTAGCAGACTACAATGAGCAGTTCTTC. This translates into CASSGGLADYNEQFF.

The genes are TRBV11-3 and TRBJ2-5; perhaps D is TRBD1 or TRBD2 (5 bases each). The DNA end is a closer match to TRBJ2-7, so the J assignment may be wrong. The CDR3 contains 14 residues. Germline CDR1 is SGHNT and CDR2 is YENEEA. The CDR3 bases are TGTGCCAGCAGCTTAGATAAGGGACCCTACGAGCAGTACTTC. It yields the protein CASSLDKGPYEQYF.

The chain uses TRBV6-1 and TRBJ1-2, with 12 positions matching TRBD1. V trimming: 2 bases; J trimming: 7 bases; junction bases outside the gene matches: 8. The CDR3 is made up of 16 amino acids. Germline V lookup: CDR1 MNHNS, CDR2 SASEGT. CDR3 sequence: CASSEWDRGRFTGYTF. CDR3 nucleotides: TGTGCCAGCAGTGAATGGGACAGGGGGCGTTTTACTGGCTACACCTTC.

This chain uses TRBV28 with TRBJ2-7; 7 nucleotides line up with TRBD2. V gave up 6 bases and J gave up 0 bases; unmatched junction bases: 8. The germline V gene has CDR1 MDHEN and CDR2 SYDVKM. This CDR3 is built from 15 residues. CDR3 DNA: TGTGCCAGCAGCGGGGAGGGTGCACTCTCCTACGAGCAGTACTTC. Amino acids: CASSGEGALSYEQYF.

The chain has TRBV5-1 and TRBJ2-1; tentative D call: TRBD2 (6 bases). The CDR3 covers 13 residues. Germline V gene lookup returns CDR1 SGHRS and CDR2 YFSETQ. Trimming left V 4 bases short and J 9 bases short, with 14 bases between. CDR3 sequence (DNA): TGCGCCAGCAGCCCCAGCGGGTTTGGTGAGCAGTTCTTC. It is translated as CASSPSGFGEQFF. The variable domain in full, with the rest retrieved from reference TRBV5-1 and TRBJ2-1, is KAGVTQTPRYLIKTRGQQVTLSCSPISGHRSVSWYQQTPGQGLQFLFEYFSETQRNKGNFPGRFSGRQFSNSRSEMNVSTLELGDSALYLCASSPSGFGEQFFGPGTRLTVL.

The chain joins TRBV28 to TRBJ2-6, with D hard to call. V lost 4 bases and J 0 bases, leaving 16 bases between the germline ends. The CDR3 spans 18 residues. Germline CDR1 MDHEN, CDR2 SYDVKM. The DNA for the CDR3 is TGTGCCAGCAGTTCCCCATTAGGACCGCCCTCTGGGGCCAACGTCCTGACTTTC. This codes for CASSSPLGPPSGANVLTF.

This clone is judged medium-sized. The chain joins TRBV27 to TRBJ2-2, with TRBD2 matching over 10 bases. J was trimmed by 7 bases and V by 6 bases; bases with no gene match: 8. The CDR3 totals 15 residues. Germline V gene sequence: CDR1 MNHEY, CDR2 SMNVEV (reference sequence). In nucleotides, the CDR3 is TGTGCCAGCAGGGAACTAGCGGGATTTGGCGGGGAGCTGTTTTTT. Translation gives CASRELAGFGGELFF.

The rearrangement links TRBV14 to TRBJ2-1; D ambiguous. The CDR3 is made up of 12 amino acids. The germline V gene has CDR1 SGHDN and CDR2 FVKESK. Trimming shortened V by 4 bases and J by 15 bases, and 16 bases separated the two germline ends. In DNA, the CDR3 is TGTGCCAGCAGCCCTTTTATGGGTACACCGTTCTTC. Its translation: CASSPFMGTPFF.

This clone was detected once. The gene calls are TRBV11-2 and TRBJ2-7; D might be TRBD2 (7 bases). Germline V gene data show CDR1 as SGHAT and CDR2 as FQNNGV. The CDR3 has 16 residues. V lost 2 bases to trimming and J lost 5 bases, with 19 bases between them. CDR3 protein: CASSLFAPGGRDEQYF. CDR3 bases: TGTGCCAGCAGCTTATTCGCTCCCGGGGGGCGGGACGAGCAGTACTTC. The full variable domain, with the rest looked up from reference TRBV11-2 and TRBJ2-7, is EAGVAQSPRYKIIEKRQSVAFWCNPISGHATLYWYQQILGQGPKLLIQFQNNGVVDDSQLPKDRFSAERLKGVDSTLKIQPAKLEDSAVYLCASSLFAPGGRDEQYFGPGTRLTVT.

The chain is built from TRBV19 and TRBJ2-6; 9 bases are a match to TRBD1. The V gene end was trimmed by 4 bases and the J gene end by 3 bases; junction bases not matched to a gene: 7. Germline lookup yields CDR1 LNHDA and CDR2 SQIVND (reference sequence). This CDR3 is 17 amino acids long. CDR3: CASSSGTGWFGANVLTF. Written as DNA, the CDR3 is TGTGCCAGTAGTAGCGGGACAGGGTGGTTTGGGGCCAACGTCCTGACTTTC. The whole variable domain, filled in from reference TRBV19 and TRBJ2-6, reads DGGITQSPKYLFRKEGQNVTLSCEQNLNHDAMYWYRQDPGQGLRLIYYSQIVNDFQKGDIAEGYSVSREKKESFPLTVTSAQKNPTAFYLCASSSGTGWFGANVLTFGAGSRLTVL.

This chain joins TRBV6-1 and TRBJ1-2; a possible D gene is TRBD1 (5 bases). CDR3 length equals 13 residues. Germline V CDR1 and CDR2: MNHNS, SASEGT. The ends were cut back, 3 bases at V and 8 bases at J, with 13 bases in the middle. CDR3 amino acids: CASSESGASGYTF. The CDR3 DNA reads TGTGCCAGCAGTGAGAGCGGGGCAAGCGGCTACACCTTC.

This chain connects TRBV28 to TRBJ1-4; 9 bases are shared with TRBD1. With V trimmed by 5 bases and J by 8 bases, 15 bases remained unmatched. This CDR3 is 17 amino acids long. Germline values: CDR1 MDHEN, CDR2 SYDVKM. In nucleotides, the CDR3 is TGTGCCAGCAGTGGACCGGGACAGGGCAGTCCTAGGGAAAAACTGTTTTTT. Residues: CASSGPGQGSPREKLFF.

This rearrangement joins TRBV4-3 to TRBJ1-5, with a possible D match to TRBD1 (6 bases). The CDR3 consists of 15 residues. V lost 0 bases to trimming and J lost 7 bases, with 13 bases between them. Looked up from germline, CDR1 is LGHNA and CDR2 is YSLEER. The CDR3 DNA follows: TGCGCCAGCAGCCAAGATGTAGGACAGAGGCAGCCCCAGCATTTT. Translating gives CASSQDVGQRQPQHF.

V and J are TRBV9 and TRBJ2-3; the D gene is possibly TRBD2 (5 bases). Trimming left V 6 bases short and J 2 bases short, with 16 bases between. The CDR3 has 15 residues. Germline CDR1 and CDR2: SGDLS and YYNGEE. CDR3 sequence: CASTLDYLNTDTQYF. CDR3 sequence (DNA): TGTGCCAGCACCCTCGACTACCTCAACACAGATACGCAGTATTTT.

The chain joins TRBV7-9 to TRBJ1-1, with D unclear. This CDR3 has 13 amino acids. Germline V gives CDR1 SEHNR, CDR2 FQNEAQ (reference sequence). Trimming removed 1 base from V and 4 bases from J, with 7 bases in between. The CDR3: CASSLGGGTEAFF. CDR3 coding DNA: TGTGCCAGCAGCTTAGGGGGAGGCACTGAAGCTTTCTTT. Drawing the rest from reference TRBV7-9 and TRBJ1-1, the complete variable domain is DTGVSQNPRHKITKRGQNVTFRCDPISEHNRLYWYRQTLGQGPEFLTYFQNEAQLEKSRLLSDRFSAERPKGSFSTLEIQRTEQGDSAMYLCASSLGGGTEAFFGQGTRLTVV.

This chain joins TRBV4-1 and TRBJ2-2; 10 bases align to TRBD1. J lost 6 bases, V lost 6 bases, and 10 bases had no gene match. This CDR3 contains 16 residues. CDR1 is MGHRA and CDR2 is YSYEKL in the germline V gene. CDR3 region: CASRLPGQGTAGELFF. The CDR3 region has the DNA TGCGCCAGCAGGCTTCCGGGACAGGGGACCGCCGGGGAGCTGTTTTTT.

The CDR3 region is CASSPGEWSEQYF. In DNA, the CDR3 is TGTGCCAGCTCACCCGGGGAGTGGTCCGAGCAGTACTTC. The rearrangement links TRBV18 to TRBJ2-5; weak D call: TRBD2 (5 bases). The J call may be faulty, since TRBJ2-7 better matches the DNA end. The germline V gene encodes CDR1 KGHSH and CDR2 LQKENI. This CDR3 has 13 residues.

The V and J genes are TRBV19 and TRBJ2-3; D perhaps matches TRBD1 (6 bases). The length of the CDR3 is 15 residues. The ends were cut back, 5 bases at V and 6 bases at J, with 18 bases in the middle. CDR1 LNHDA and CDR2 SQIVND come from the germline V gene (reference sequence). In nucleotides, the CDR3 is TGTGCCAGTAGTCTGGGCGTAGGGGGTTCTGATACGCAGTATTTT. It translates to CASSLGVGGSDTQYF.

The J gene is TRBJ1-4, the V gene TRBV28, with 8 bases fitting TRBD1. CDR1 and CDR2 (germline): MDHEN, SYDVKM. Trimming at V came to 5 bases and at J to 8 bases, leaving 7 bases not matched to a gene. This CDR3 is built from 14 residues. The CDR3 DNA sequence: TGTGCCAGCAGTCAAGCGGACAGGGAGGAAAAACTGTTTTTT. Translated: CASSQADREEKLFF. The whole variable domain, remainder taken from reference TRBV28 and TRBJ1-4, is DVKVTQSSRYLVKRTGEKVFLECVQDMDHENMFWYRQDPGLGLRLIYFSYDVKMKEKGDIPEGYSVSREKKERFSLILESASTNQTSMYLCASSQADREEKLFFGSGTQLSVL.

CDR3 residues: CASSLGTSGTDTQYF. The CDR3 DNA is TGTGCCAGCAGCTTGGGGACTAGCGGGACAGATACGCAGTATTTT. The chain combines TRBV7-9 with TRBJ2-3; 12 nucleotides align to TRBD2. J lost 3 bases, V lost 3 bases, and 1 base had no gene match. The CDR3 covers 15 residues. In germline, CDR1 is SEHNR, CDR2 FQNEAQ (reference sequence). The entire variable domain, with the rest obtained from reference TRBV7-9 and TRBJ2-3, is as follows: DTGVSQNPRHKITKRGQNVTFRCDPISEHNRLYWYRQTLGQGPEFLTYFQNEAQLEKSRLLSDRFSAERPKGSFSTLEIQRTEQGDSAMYLCASSLGTSGTDTQYFGPGTRLTVL.

V gene TRBV25-1 combines with J gene TRBJ2-5; possible D gene TRBD2, 7 bases. The CDR3 consists of 15 residues. V dropped 2 bases and J dropped 2 bases, with 12 bases sitting between them. CDR1 and CDR2 (germline): MGHDK, SYGVNS. The CDR3 here is CASSEEGEGQETQYF. The CDR3 DNA sequence: TGTGCCAGCAGTGAAGAGGGGGAGGGTCAAGAGACCCAGTACTTC.

The gene calls are TRBV27 and TRBJ1-5; D possibly corresponds to TRBD1 (5 bases). Germline V CDR1 and CDR2: MNHEY, SMNVEV (reference sequence). Trimming removed 6 bases from V and 1 base from J, with 10 bases in between. CDR3 size: 14 residues. The CDR3 nucleotides are TGTGCCAGCAGCCCAGGGTGGAGCAATCAGCCCCAGCATTTT. Encoded protein: CASSPGWSNQPQHF.

The chain combines TRBV9 with TRBJ1-1; 8 nucleotides agree with TRBD1. The junction had 12 bases not matched to a gene; V was cut back by 4 bases and J by 10 bases. From germline, CDR1 is SGDLS and CDR2 YYNGEE. The CDR3 is 14 amino acids. This CDR3 reads CASSPDPRGRGAFF. Here the CDR3 DNA reads TGTGCCAGCAGCCCAGACCCCAGGGGGCGAGGAGCTTTCTTT.

The chain joins TRBV2 to TRBJ2-5, with 8 positions matching TRBD1. This CDR3 is 13 amino acids long. CDR1 and CDR2 from the germline V gene are SNHLY and FYNNEI. Losses at the gene ends were 8 bases for V and 4 bases for J; bases not matched to a gene: 6. Written as DNA, the CDR3 is TGTGCCAGCCTTTCCGACAGGGGAGAGACCCAGTACTTC. Translated: CASLSDRGETQYF.